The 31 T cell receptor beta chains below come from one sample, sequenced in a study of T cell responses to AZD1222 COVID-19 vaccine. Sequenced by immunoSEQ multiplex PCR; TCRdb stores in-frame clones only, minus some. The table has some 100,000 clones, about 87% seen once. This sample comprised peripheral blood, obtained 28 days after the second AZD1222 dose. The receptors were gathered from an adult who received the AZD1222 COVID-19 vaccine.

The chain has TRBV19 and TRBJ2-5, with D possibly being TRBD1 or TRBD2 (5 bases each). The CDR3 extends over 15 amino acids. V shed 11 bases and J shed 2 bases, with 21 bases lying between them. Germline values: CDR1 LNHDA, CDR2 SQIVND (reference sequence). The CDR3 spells CASNRGALGQETQYF. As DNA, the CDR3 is TGTGCCTCCAACCGAGGGGCCTTAGGGCAAGAGACCCAGTACTTC.

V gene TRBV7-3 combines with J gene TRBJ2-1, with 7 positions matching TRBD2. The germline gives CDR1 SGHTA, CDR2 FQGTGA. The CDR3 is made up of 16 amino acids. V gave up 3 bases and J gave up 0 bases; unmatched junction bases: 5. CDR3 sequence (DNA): TGTGCCAGCAGCTTGGGAGCGGGGAGCTCCTACAATGAGCAGTTCTTC. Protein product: CASSLGAGSSYNEQFF. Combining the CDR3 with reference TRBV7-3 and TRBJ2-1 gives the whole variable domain GAGVSQTPSNKVTEKGKYVELRCDPISGHTALYWYRQSLGQGPEFLIYFQGTGAADDSGLPNDRFFAVRPEGSVSTLKIQRTERGDSAVYLCASSLGAGSSYNEQFFGPGTRLTVL.

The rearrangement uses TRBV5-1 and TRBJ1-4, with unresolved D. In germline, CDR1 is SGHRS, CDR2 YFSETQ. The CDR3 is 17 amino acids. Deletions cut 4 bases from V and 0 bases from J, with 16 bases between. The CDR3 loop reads CASSPGVGPPTNEKLFF. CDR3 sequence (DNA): TGCGCCAGCAGCCCCGGTGTCGGGCCTCCAACTAATGAAAAACTGTTTTTT.

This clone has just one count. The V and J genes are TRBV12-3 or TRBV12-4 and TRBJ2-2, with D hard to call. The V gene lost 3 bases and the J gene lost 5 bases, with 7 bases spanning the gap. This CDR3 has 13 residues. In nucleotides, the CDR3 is TGTGCCAGCAGTTTGAATCCGACCGGGGAGCTGTTTTTT. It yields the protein CASSLNPTGELFF.

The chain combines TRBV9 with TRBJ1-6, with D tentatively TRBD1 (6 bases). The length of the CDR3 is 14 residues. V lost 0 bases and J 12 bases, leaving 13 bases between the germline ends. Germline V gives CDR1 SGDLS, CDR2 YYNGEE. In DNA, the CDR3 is TGTGCCAGCAGCGTAGTGGACAGCCCGGGACCCCTCCACTTT. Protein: CASSVVDSPGPLHF.

CDR3 in DNA: TGTGCCAGCAGTTACTCCTCATTGGGGGCTAACTATGGCTACACCTTC. Translation gives CASSYSSLGANYGYTF. The chain links TRBV6-5 to TRBJ1-2, with TRBD1 as a possible D gene (5 bases). This CDR3 has 16 residues. Germline V CDR1 and CDR2: MNHEY, SVGAGI. Trimming left V 0 bases short and J 0 bases short, with 11 bases between.

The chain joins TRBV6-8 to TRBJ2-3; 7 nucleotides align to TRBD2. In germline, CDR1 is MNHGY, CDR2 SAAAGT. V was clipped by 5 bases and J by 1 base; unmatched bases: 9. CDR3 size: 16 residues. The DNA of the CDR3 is TGTGCCAGCAGTCGCATCGGCGGGAGTGGCACAGATACGCAGTATTTT. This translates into CASSRIGGSGTDTQYF.

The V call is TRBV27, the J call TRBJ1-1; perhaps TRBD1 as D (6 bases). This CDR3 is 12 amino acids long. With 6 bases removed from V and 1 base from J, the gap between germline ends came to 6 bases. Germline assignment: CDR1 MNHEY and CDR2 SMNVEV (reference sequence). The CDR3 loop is CASRTGNTEAFF. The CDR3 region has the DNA TGTGCCAGCAGGACAGGGAACACTGAAGCTTTCTTT.

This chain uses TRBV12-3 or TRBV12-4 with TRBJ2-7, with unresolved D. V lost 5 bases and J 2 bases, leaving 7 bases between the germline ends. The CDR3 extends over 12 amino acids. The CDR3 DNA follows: TGTGCCAGCAGTCGAACGACCTACGAGCAGTACTTC. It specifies CASSRTTYEQYF.

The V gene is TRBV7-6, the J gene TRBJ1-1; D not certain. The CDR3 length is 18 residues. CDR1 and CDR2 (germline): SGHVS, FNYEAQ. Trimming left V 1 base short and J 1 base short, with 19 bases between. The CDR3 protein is CASSLGYLISSKNTEAFF. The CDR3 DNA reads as TGTGCCAGCAGCTTAGGGTACCTCATTAGCAGCAAGAACACTGAAGCTTTCTTT. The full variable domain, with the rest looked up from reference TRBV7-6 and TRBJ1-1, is GAGVSQSPRYKVTKRGQDVALRCDPISGHVSLYWYRQALGQGPEFLTYFNYEAQQDKSGLPNDRFSAERPEGSISTLTIQRTEQRDSAMYRCASSLGYLISSKNTEAFFGQGTRLTVV.

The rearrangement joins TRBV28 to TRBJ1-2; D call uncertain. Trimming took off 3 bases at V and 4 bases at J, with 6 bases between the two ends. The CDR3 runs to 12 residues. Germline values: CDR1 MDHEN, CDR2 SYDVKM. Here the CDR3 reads CASSLEFYGYTF. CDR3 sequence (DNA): TGTGCCAGCAGTTTGGAGTTCTATGGCTACACCTTC.

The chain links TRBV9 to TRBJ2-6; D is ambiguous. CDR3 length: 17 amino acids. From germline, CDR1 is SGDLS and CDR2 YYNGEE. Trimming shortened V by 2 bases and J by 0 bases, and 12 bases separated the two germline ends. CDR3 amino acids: CASSVSVQSSGANVLTF. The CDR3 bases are TGTGCCAGCAGCGTTTCGGTACAGTCCTCTGGGGCCAACGTCCTGACTTTC.

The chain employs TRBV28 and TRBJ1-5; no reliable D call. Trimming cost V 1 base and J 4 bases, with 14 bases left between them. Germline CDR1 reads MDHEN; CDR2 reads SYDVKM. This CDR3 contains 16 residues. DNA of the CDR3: TGTGCCAGCAGTTTATCTTCGGCCACCTTGAATCAGCCCCAGCATTTT. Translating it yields CASSLSSATLNQPQHF.

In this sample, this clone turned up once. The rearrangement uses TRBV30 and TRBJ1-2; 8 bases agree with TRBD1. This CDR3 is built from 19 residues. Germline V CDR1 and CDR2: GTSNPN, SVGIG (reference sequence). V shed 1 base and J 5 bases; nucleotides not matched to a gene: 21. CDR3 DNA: TGTGCCTGGAGTGCTATTACCCCCCTTGTACAGGGGGTTTTATATGGCTACACCTTC. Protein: CAWSAITPLVQGVLYGYTF.

This CDR3 is CASSLSYPGGNTIYF. The CDR3 DNA follows: TGTGCCAGCAGCCTGTCCTACCCAGGAGGAAACACCATATATTTT. The V call is TRBV5-8, the J call TRBJ1-3, with D unclear. The CDR3 runs to 15 residues. V lost 4 bases to trimming and J lost 4 bases, with 15 bases between them. CDR1 is SGHTS and CDR2 is YDEGEE in the germline V gene.

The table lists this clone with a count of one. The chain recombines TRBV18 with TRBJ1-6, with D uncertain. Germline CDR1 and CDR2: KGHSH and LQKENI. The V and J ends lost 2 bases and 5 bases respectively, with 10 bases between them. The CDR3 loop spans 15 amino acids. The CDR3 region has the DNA TGTGCCAGCTCACCATCGGCAGTTAATAATTCACCCCTCCACTTT. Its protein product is CASSPSAVNNSPLHF.

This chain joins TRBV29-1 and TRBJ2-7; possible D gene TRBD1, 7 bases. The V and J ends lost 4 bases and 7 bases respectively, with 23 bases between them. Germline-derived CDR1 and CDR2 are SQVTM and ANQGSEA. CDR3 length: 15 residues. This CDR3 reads CSVGAGGGGLGEQYF. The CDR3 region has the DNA TGCAGCGTTGGGGCCGGCGGAGGGGGCCTGGGTGAGCAGTACTTC.

CDR3 sequence (DNA): TGCGCCAGCAGCTTGGTGTCAGGGGAAGAGACCCAGTACTTC. The encoded protein is CASSLVSGEETQYF. V and J are TRBV5-1 and TRBJ2-5, with D possibly matching TRBD1 (6 bases). The CDR3 totals 14 residues. CDR1 and CDR2 from the germline V gene are SGHRS and YFSETQ. The ends were cut back, 0 bases at V and 3 bases at J, with 9 bases in the middle.

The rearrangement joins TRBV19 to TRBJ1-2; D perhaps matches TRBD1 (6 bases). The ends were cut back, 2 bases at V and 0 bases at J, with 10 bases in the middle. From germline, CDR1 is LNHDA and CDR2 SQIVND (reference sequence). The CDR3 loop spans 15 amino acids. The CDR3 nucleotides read TGTGCCAGTAGTATATCGACAGGAGCTAACTATGGCTACACCTTC. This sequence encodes CASSISTGANYGYTF.

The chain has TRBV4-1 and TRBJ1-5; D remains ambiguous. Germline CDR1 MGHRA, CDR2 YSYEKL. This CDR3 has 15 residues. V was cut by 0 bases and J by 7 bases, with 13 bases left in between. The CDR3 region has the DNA TGCGCCAGCAGCCAAGATTGGGCCGGAGGGCAGCCCCAGCATTTT. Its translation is CASSQDWAGGQPQHF.

The CDR3: CASRAQAGLDIQYF. The CDR3 region has the DNA TGCGCCAGCAGGGCCCAGGCGGGTCTTGACATTCAGTACTTC. V and J are TRBV5-1 and TRBJ2-4; TRBD2 is a possible D gene (5 bases). The V and J ends lost 5 bases and 8 bases respectively, with 17 bases between them. The CDR3 loop spans 14 amino acids. CDR1 and CDR2 (germline): SGHRS, YFSETQ.

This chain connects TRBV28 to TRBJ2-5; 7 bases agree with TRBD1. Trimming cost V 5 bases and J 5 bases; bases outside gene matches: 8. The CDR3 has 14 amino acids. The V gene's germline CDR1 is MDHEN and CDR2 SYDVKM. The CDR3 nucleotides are TGTGCCAGCAGTCCCCGGACAGGTGGGGAGACCCAGTACTTC. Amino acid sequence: CASSPRTGGETQYF. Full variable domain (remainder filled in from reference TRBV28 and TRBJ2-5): DVKVTQSSRYLVKRTGEKVFLECVQDMDHENMFWYRQDPGLGLRLIYFSYDVKMKEKGDIPEGYSVSREKKERFSLILESASTNQTSMYLCASSPRTGGETQYFGPGTRLLVL.

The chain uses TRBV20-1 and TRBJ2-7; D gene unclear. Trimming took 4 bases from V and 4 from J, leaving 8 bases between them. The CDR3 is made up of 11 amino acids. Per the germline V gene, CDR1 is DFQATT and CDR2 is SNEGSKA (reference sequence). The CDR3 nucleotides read TGCAGTGCTACAGACCGGTACGAGCAGTACTTC. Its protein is CSATDRYEQYF.

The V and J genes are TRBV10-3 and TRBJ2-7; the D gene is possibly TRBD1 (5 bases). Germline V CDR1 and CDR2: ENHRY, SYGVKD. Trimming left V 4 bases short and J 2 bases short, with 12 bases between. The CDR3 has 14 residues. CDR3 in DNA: TGTGCCATCAGTGGGGGCATCCCTGCCTACGAGCAGTACTTC. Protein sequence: CAISGGIPAYEQYF.

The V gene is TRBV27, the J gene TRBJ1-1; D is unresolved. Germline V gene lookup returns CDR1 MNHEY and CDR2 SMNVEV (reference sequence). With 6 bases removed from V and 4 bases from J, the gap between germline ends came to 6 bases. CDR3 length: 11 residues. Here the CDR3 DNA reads TGTGCCAGCAGGGGCCCCACTGAAGCTTTCTTT. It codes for CASRGPTEAFF.

CDR3 sequence (DNA): TGTGCCAGCTCACCAGGTGTGACTATGAACACTGAAGCTTTCTTT. This translates into CASSPGVTMNTEAFF. This chain connects TRBV18 to TRBJ1-1; D uncertain. CDR3 size: 15 residues. Germline loops: CDR1 KGHSH, CDR2 LQKENI. V lost 2 bases and J 0 bases, leaving 10 bases between the germline ends.

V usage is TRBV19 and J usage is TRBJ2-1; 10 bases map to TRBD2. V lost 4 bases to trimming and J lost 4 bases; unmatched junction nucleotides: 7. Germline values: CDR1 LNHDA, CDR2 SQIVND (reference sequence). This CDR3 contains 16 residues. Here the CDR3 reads CASSTSLAGTYNEQFF. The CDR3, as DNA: TGTGCCAGTAGTACCTCACTAGCGGGGACTTACAATGAGCAGTTCTTC.

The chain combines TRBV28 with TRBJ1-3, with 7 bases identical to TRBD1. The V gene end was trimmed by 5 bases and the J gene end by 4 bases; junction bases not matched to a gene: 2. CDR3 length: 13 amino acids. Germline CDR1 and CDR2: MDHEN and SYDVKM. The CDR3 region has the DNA TGTGCCAGCAGTGTGGACAGGGGAAACACCATATATTTT. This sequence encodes CASSVDRGNTIYF.

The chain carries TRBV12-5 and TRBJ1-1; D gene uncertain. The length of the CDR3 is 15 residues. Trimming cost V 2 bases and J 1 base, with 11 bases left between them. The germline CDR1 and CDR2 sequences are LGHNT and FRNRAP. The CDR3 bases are TGTGCTAGTGGTTTGCCTACCGCGGGGAACACTGAAGCTTTCTTT. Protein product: CASGLPTAGNTEAFF.

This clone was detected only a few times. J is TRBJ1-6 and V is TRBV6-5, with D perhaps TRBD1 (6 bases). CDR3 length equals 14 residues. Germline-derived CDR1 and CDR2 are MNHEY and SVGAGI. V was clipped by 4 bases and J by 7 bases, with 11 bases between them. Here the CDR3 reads CASSLQGGNSPLHF. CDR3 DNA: TGTGCCAGCAGTTTACAGGGTGGGAATTCACCCCTCCACTTT.

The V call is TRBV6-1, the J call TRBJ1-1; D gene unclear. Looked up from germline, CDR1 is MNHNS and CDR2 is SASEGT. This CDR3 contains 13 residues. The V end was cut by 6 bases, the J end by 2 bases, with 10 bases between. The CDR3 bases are TGTGCCAGCAGCCTAGCAAGAAACACTGAAGCTTTCTTT. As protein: CASSLARNTEAFF.